Each of the 12 T cell receptor beta chains below was sequenced from the same sample in a study of T-cell reconstitution after alpha-beta-depleted transplantation in children. Molecular barcoding with unique molecular identifiers was used for the TCRbeta library. A single record per CDR3 protein comes from TCRdb applying MiXCR to the PCR reads. This sample has around 370,000 distinct CDR3 sequences; around 10% occur once, and the top ten carry 2% to 3%. The input for sequencing was PBMCs from the stem cell graft donor, taken from the stem cell graft. Source of these receptors: a human donor who donated a stem cell graft to a child with acute lymphoblastic leukemia.

This clonotype has a count of ten or more. J is TRBJ2-7 and V is TRBV5-4; D call uncertain. The CDR3 has 15 residues. Germline CDR1 is SGHNT and CDR2 is YYREEE (reference sequence). V was cut by 4 bases and J by 5 bases, with 19 bases left in between. CDR3 amino acids: CASSHQNEWAHEQYF. The CDR3, as DNA: TGTGCCAGCAGCCACCAGAACGAATGGGCCCACGAGCAGTACTTC.

As regards this clonotype: One base away lies a much larger clone, so this may be a sequencing read error. DNA of the CDR3: TGTGCCAGCAGTCGGACTAGCGGAGCCTACTATGAGCAGTTCTTC. This codes for CASSRTSGAYYEQFF. This chain joins TRBV27 and TRBJ2-1; 10 bases align to TRBD2. The CDR3 is 15 residues long. The germline CDR1 and CDR2 sequences are MNHEY and SMNVEV (reference sequence).

The chain carries TRBV28 and TRBJ2-3, with unresolved D. V was pared by 6 bases and J by 0 bases, with 16 bases between. This CDR3 is 16 amino acids long. Per the germline V gene, CDR1 is MDHEN and CDR2 is SYDVKM. The CDR3 sequence: CASRDASYSSTDTQYF. As DNA, the CDR3 is TGTGCCAGCAGAGATGCCAGTTACTCTAGCACAGATACGCAGTATTTT.

This clonotype was seen ten or more times. The genes are TRBV21-1 and TRBJ2-7; the D call of TRBD1 is as the table states it, not checked on the DNA. TRBV21-1 represents a pseudogene. This CDR3 contains 15 residues. The CDR3 DNA reads TGTGCCAGCAGCAGGACGGACAGGGAAAACTACGAGCAGTACTTC. This codes for CASSRTDRENYEQYF.

The rearrangement joins TRBV7-3 to TRBJ2-3, with no clear D. CDR1 is SGHTA, CDR2 FQGTGA, per germline. The CDR3 is 12 amino acids. V lost 2 bases and J 10 bases, leaving 10 bases between the germline ends. The CDR3 protein is CASSLYGDPQYF. The CDR3 DNA follows: TGTGCCAGCAGCTTATATGGTGACCCGCAGTATTTT.

The chain employs TRBV4-3 and TRBJ2-7; tentative D call: TRBD1 (6 bases). Germline V lookup: CDR1 LGHNA, CDR2 YSLEER. V was trimmed by 4 bases and J by 2 bases, leaving 18 bases between them. The CDR3 runs 16 residues. The CDR3 sequence: CASSLSSGTLTYEQYF. The CDR3 region has the DNA TGCGCCAGCAGCCTCAGTTCCGGGACACTCACCTACGAGCAGTACTTC.

This clonotype showed up just a few times. CDR3 nucleotide sequence: TGTGCCAGCAGCGTGGGACAACTTAGCACAGATACGCAGTATTTT. It codes for CASSVGQLSTDTQYF. The rearrangement uses TRBV7-6 and TRBJ2-3; TRBD1 is a possible D gene (6 bases). V was cut by 5 bases and J by 0 bases, with 12 bases left in between. The CDR3 contains 15 residues. The germline V gene has CDR1 SGHVS and CDR2 FNYEAQ.

This chain connects TRBV12-3 or TRBV12-4 to TRBJ1-1; TRBD1 agrees at 7 bases. J lost 0 bases, V lost 6 bases, and 4 bases had no gene match. The CDR3 covers 14 residues. CDR3 sequence (DNA): TGTGCCAGCAGATCGACAGGGATGAACACTGAAGCTTTCTTT. It specifies CASRSTGMNTEAFF.

This clonotype was seen a handful of times. The chain couples TRBV4-2 to TRBJ2-6; D is perhaps TRBD1 (6 bases). The CDR3 extends over 17 amino acids. V lost 1 base and J 1 base, leaving 11 bases between the germline ends. Germline values: CDR1 LGHNA, CDR2 YNFKEQ. CDR3: CASSQVRGGSGANVLTF. For the CDR3, the DNA is TGTGCCAGCAGCCAAGTCAGAGGGGGATCTGGGGCCAACGTCCTGACTTTC.

The gene calls are TRBV20-1 and TRBJ2-5; possible D gene TRBD2, 6 bases. V dropped 0 bases and J dropped 4 bases, with 12 bases sitting between them. The CDR3 runs 14 residues. From germline, CDR1 is DFQATT and CDR2 SNEGSKA (reference sequence). The CDR3 loop reads CSARDGAGRETQYF. The CDR3 nucleotides read TGCAGTGCTAGAGATGGGGCGGGGCGAGAGACCCAGTACTTC.

This clonotype was observed many times. CDR3 residues: CASSLGLLDKQFF. As DNA, the CDR3 is TGTGCCAGCAGCTTAGGACTACTAGATAAGCAGTTCTTC. This sequence joins TRBV7-3 and TRBJ2-1, with TRBD2 as a possible D gene (6 bases). V lost 2 bases, J lost 11 bases, and 13 bases lay in between. The CDR3 consists of 13 residues. Germline V CDR1 and CDR2: SGHTA, FQGTGA.

V is TRBV12-3 or TRBV12-4 and J is TRBJ2-5; D unclear. The CDR3 is 11 amino acids. Deletions cut 6 bases from V and 5 bases from J, with 7 bases between. The CDR3 sequence: CASRERETQYF. The CDR3 DNA reads TGTGCCAGCAGAGAACGGGAGACCCAGTACTTC.